Below are 11 T cell receptor beta chains sequenced from a single sample in a study of shared clonotypes between healthy human individuals. Clones were read by immunoSEQ multiplex PCR, and TCRdb kept only the in-frame ones, dropping some. This sample yields nearly 750,000 clones, of which around 77% are seen a single time; under 2% belongs to the top ten. The sequenced sample consisted of memory CD4+ T cells sorted from blood. Subset meaning: CD45RA-negative fraction. Receptors were obtained from a woman aged 25-40 years in good health.

The chain joins TRBV6-5 to TRBJ2-1, with D unresolved. Trimming took 6 bases from V and 3 from J, leaving 12 bases between them. CDR1 and CDR2 (germline): MNHEY, SVGAGI. This CDR3 has 14 residues. The CDR3 region has the DNA TGTGCCAGCAGCCGGTCGACGGTCTACAATGAGCAGTTCTTC. Translated: CASSRSTVYNEQFF.

This clone has a handful of counts. The chain is built from TRBV27 and TRBJ2-5; D is possibly TRBD2 (5 bases). CDR1 and CDR2 from the germline V gene are MNHEY and SMNVEV (reference sequence). CDR3 length equals 12 residues. The V end lost 10 bases, the J end lost 5 bases, and 14 bases lay between the germline ends. The CDR3 sequence is CATGSKQETQYF. The CDR3 DNA follows: TGTGCCACGGGATCCAAGCAGGAGACCCAGTACTTC.

V gene TRBV7-2 combines with J gene TRBJ2-3; TRBD2 aligns across 7 bases. V lost 3 bases and J lost 8; bases outside the gene matches: 8. Looked up from germline, CDR1 is SGHTA and CDR2 is FQGNSA. CDR3 length: 14 residues. The CDR3 loop is CASSFLAEPATQYF. CDR3 DNA: TGTGCCAGCAGCTTCCTAGCGGAGCCAGCTACGCAGTATTTT.

The gene calls are TRBV7-9 and TRBJ2-5; D remains unclear. CDR1 is SEHNR and CDR2 is FQNEAQ in the germline V gene (reference sequence). The V end lost 0 bases, the J end lost 3 bases, and 17 bases lay between the germline ends. The CDR3 totals 17 residues. CDR3 sequence (DNA): TGTGCCAGCAGCTTAGCGTGGGGAAATAAGGGTGAAGAGACCCAGTACTTC. Amino acid sequence: CASSLAWGNKGEETQYF. The full variable domain, in which reference TRBV7-9 and TRBJ2-5 provide the parts outside the CDR3, is DTGVSQNPRHKITKRGQNVTFRCDPISEHNRLYWYRQTLGQGPEFLTYFQNEAQLEKSRLLSDRFSAERPKGSFSTLEIQRTEQGDSAMYLCASSLAWGNKGEETQYFGPGTRLLVL.

In regard to this clone: The same CDR3 can be traced to other DNA sequences in this sample. This chain uses TRBV7-3 with TRBJ2-6; possibly TRBD1 for D (5 bases). The CDR3 is 15 amino acids. Germline V CDR1 and CDR2: SGHTA, FQGTGA. The V and J ends lost 2 bases and 0 bases respectively, with 5 bases between them. CDR3 DNA sequence: TGTGCCAGCAGCTTAGACAGCTCTGGGGCCAACGTCCTGACTTTC. Its translation: CASSLDSSGANVLTF.

This chain connects TRBV28 to TRBJ2-2; D assignment may be TRBD1 or TRBD2 (5 bases each). The germline V and J ends were trimmed by 1 base and 5 bases, with 17 bases remaining between them. CDR1 and CDR2 from the germline V gene are MDHEN and SYDVKM. This CDR3 is built from 17 residues. The DNA of the CDR3 is TGTGCCAGCAGTTTATTCTATGGCCCGGGGCGAACCGGGGAGCTGTTTTTT. Translating it yields CASSLFYGPGRTGELFF.

The V gene is TRBV7-8, the J gene TRBJ2-3, with TRBD2 matching 7 bases. This CDR3 is 17 amino acids long. The trim removed 3 bases at V and 2 bases at J, leaving 11 bases unmatched. Germline CDR1 SGHVS, CDR2 FQNEAQ. The CDR3 protein is CASSFRPTSKTTDTQYF. The DNA for the CDR3 is TGTGCCAGCAGCTTTCGACCGACTAGCAAAACCACAGATACGCAGTATTTT.

The chain combines TRBV6-6 with TRBJ2-7; 7 bases are shared with TRBD2. Germline loops: CDR1 MNHNY, CDR2 SVGAGI (reference sequence). CDR3 length: 14 amino acids. V lost 6 bases to trimming and J lost 4 bases; unmatched junction nucleotides: 9. CDR3 residues: CASSYSGYGYEQYF. DNA for the CDR3: TGTGCCAGCAGCTATAGCGGGTATGGGTACGAGCAGTACTTC.

V and J are TRBV5-1 and TRBJ2-5, with D unresolved. CDR1 and CDR2 (germline): SGHRS, YFSETQ. Trimming took off 0 bases at V and 5 bases at J, with 14 bases between the two ends. This CDR3 region has 15 residues. CDR3 nucleotide sequence: TGCGCCAGCAGCTTGGTTGCGGAACCCGGGGAGACCCAGTACTTC. This encodes CASSLVAEPGETQYF.

The gene calls are TRBV5-4 and TRBJ2-1, with D possibly TRBD1 on 6 matching bases. V shed 4 bases and J shed 2 bases, with 10 bases lying between them. The CDR3 spans 14 residues. Germline loops: CDR1 SGHNT, CDR2 YYREEE (reference sequence). CDR3 sequence reads: CASSQQGPYNEQFF. CDR3 sequence (DNA): TGTGCCAGCAGCCAACAGGGTCCCTACAATGAGCAGTTCTTC.

J is TRBJ2-7 and V is TRBV19; 9 positions match TRBD1. Germline CDR1 and CDR2: LNHDA and SQIVND (reference sequence). This CDR3 has 14 residues. Trimming removed 4 bases from V and 6 bases from J; junction bases left unmatched: 7. CDR3 sequence (DNA): TGTGCCAGTAGTACGACAGGGGGATTAGGCGAGCAGTACTTC. As protein: CASSTTGGLGEQYF.